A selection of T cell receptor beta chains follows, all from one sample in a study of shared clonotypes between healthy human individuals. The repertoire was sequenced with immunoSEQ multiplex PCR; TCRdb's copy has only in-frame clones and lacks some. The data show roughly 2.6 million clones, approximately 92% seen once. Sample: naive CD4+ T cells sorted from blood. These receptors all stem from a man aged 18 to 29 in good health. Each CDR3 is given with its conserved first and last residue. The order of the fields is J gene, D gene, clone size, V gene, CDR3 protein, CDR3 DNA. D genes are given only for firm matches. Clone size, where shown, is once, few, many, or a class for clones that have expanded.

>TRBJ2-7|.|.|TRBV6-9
CASSYGQASYEQYF
TGTGCCAGCAGTTACGGCCAGGCCTCCTACGAGCAGTACTTC
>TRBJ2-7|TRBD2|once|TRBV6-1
CASSERRLAGAYEQYF
TGTGCCAGCAGTGAAAGAAGACTAGCTGGGGCCTACGAGCAGTACTTC
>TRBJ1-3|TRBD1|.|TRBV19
CARPDRGKGNTIYF
TGTGCCAGACCAGACAGGGGGAAAGGAAACACCATATATTTT
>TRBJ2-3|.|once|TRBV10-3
CATVSSTDTQYF
TGTGCCACAGTCAGTTCCACAGATACGCAGTATTTT
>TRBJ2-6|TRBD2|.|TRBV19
CASIAGVTGANVLTF
TGTGCCAGTATCGCGGGGGTAACTGGGGCCAACGTCCTGACTTTC
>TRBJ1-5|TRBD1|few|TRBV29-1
CSVGDSRNQPQHF
TGCAGCGTCGGGGACAGTCGCAATCAGCCCCAGCATTTT
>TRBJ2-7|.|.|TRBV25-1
CASRNGYEQYF
TGTGCCAGCAGGAACGGCTACGAGCAGTACTTC
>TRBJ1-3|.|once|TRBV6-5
CASSSAGASGNTIYF
TGTGCCAGCAGTTCGGCGGGCGCGTCTGGAAACACCATATATTTT
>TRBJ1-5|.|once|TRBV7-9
CASSLAKGENQPQHF
TGTGCCAGCAGCTTAGCCAAAGGGGAAAATCAGCCCCAGCATTTT
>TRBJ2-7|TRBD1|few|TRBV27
CASSTVGTVFF
TGTGCCAGCAGTACAGTTGGGACAGTGTTTTTC
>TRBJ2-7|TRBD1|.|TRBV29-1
CSLWDRHYEQYF
TGCAGCCTCTGGGACAGGCACTACGAGCAGTACTTC
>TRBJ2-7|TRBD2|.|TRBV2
CASSDSGGYEQYF
TGTGCCAGCAGTGACAGCGGGGGCTACGAGCAGTACTTC
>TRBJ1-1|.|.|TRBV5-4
CASSDPGTQNTEAFF
TGTGCCAGCAGCGATCCCGGGACCCAGAACACTGAAGCTTTCTTT
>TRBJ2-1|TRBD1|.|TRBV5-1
CASSLTGADNEQFF
TGCGCCAGCAGCTTGACAGGGGCGGACAATGAGCAGTTCTTC
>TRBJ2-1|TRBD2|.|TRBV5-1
CASSLGTSGSNEQFF
TGCGCCAGCAGCTTGGGGACTAGCGGAAGCAATGAGCAGTTCTTC
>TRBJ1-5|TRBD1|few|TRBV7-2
CASSEQGSQPQHF
TGTGCCAGCAGCGAACAGGGGAGTCAGCCCCAGCATTTT
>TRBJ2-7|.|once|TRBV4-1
CASSPSGEARDWEQYF
TGCGCCAGCAGCCCTTCGGGTGAGGCTCGCGACTGGGAGCAGTACTTC
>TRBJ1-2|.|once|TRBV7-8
CASSHRDLRGYTF
TGTGCCAGCAGCCACCGGGACCTCCGAGGCTACACCTTC
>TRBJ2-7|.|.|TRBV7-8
CASSLARGYEQYF
TGTGCCAGCAGCTTAGCGCGTGGCTACGAGCAGTACTTC
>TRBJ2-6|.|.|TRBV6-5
CASLAPGGANVLTF
TGTGCCAGCCTCGCCCCGGGGGGGGCCAACGTCCTGACTTTC
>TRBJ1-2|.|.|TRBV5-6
CASSLLAQGWDYGYTF
TGTGCCAGCAGCTTATTAGCGCAGGGGTGGGACTATGGCTACACCTTC
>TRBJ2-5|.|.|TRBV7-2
CASSLSRLQTQYF
TGTGCCAGCAGCTTAAGTCGGCTGCAGACCCAGTACTTC
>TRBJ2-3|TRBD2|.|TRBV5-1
CASRTSGDTQYF
TGCGCCAGCAGAACTAGCGGTGATACGCAGTATTTT
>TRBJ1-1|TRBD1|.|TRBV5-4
CASSGGQANTEAFF
TGTGCCAGCAGCGGAGGACAGGCGAACACTGAAGCTTTCTTT
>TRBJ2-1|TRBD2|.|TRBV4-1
CASSQPTSASYNEQFF
TGCGCCAGCAGCCAACCAACTAGCGCGTCCTACAATGAGCAGTTCTTC
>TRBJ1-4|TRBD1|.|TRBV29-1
CSVGDRGTNEKLFF
TGCAGCGTTGGGGACAGGGGGACTAATGAAAAACTGTTTTTT
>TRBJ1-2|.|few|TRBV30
CAWSVRSGYTF
TGTGCCTGGAGTGTACGTTCTGGCTACACCTTC
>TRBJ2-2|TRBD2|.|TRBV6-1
CASRGTSLIAGELFF
TGTGCCAGCAGAGGGACTAGCTTAATCGCCGGGGAGCTGTTTTTT
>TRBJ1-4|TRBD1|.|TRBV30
CAWRATGASNEKLFF
TGTGCCTGGAGGGCAACAGGGGCCAGTAATGAAAAACTGTTTTTT
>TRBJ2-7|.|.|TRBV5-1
CASSLRDTYEQYF
TGCGCCAGCAGCCTCAGGGACACCTACGAGCAGTACTTC
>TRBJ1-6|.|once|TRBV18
CASSKTVSYNSPLHF
TGTGCCAGCTCAAAGACCGTCTCCTATAATTCACCCCTCCACTTT
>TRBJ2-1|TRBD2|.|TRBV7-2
CASSFQSSGGAYEQFF
TGTGCCAGCAGCTTTCAGTCTAGCGGGGGGGCGTATGAGCAGTTCTTC
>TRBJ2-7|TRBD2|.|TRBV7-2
CASSVGSGMVYEQYF
TGTGCCAGCAGCGTAGGTAGCGGGATGGTCTACGAGCAGTACTTC
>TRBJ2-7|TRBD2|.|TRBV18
CASSPIPSSGGVLGSEYF
TGTGCCAGCTCACCCATACCTTCTAGCGGGGGGGTTCTCGGGTCGGAGTACTTC
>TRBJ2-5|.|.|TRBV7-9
CASSSGGQETQYF
TGTGCCAGCAGCTCCGGGGGCCAAGAGACCCAGTACTTC
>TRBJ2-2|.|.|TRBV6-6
CASSQMRAGELFF
TGTGCCAGCAGTCAAATGAGGGCCGGGGAGCTGTTTTTT
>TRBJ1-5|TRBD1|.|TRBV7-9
CASSPGTGSNQPQHF
TGTGCCAGCAGTCCCGGGACAGGGAGCAATCAGCCCCAGCATTTT
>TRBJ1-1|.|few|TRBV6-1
CASRVNVNTEAFF
TGTGCCAGCAGAGTAAACGTTAACACTGAAGCTTTCTTT
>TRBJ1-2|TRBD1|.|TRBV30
CAWRGQGVNYGYTF
TGTGCCTGGAGGGGGCAGGGGGTTAACTATGGCTACACCTTC
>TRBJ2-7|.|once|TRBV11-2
CASSSKGLSYEQYF
TGTGCCAGCAGCTCCAAGGGACTTTCCTACGAGCAGTACTTC
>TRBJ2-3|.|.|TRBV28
CASSLRRGRDTQYF
TGTGCCAGCAGTCTTAGGCGGGGGCGAGATACGCAGTATTTT
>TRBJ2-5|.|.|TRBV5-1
CASSRDGTETQYF
TGCGCCAGCAGTCGGGATGGGACGGAGACCCAGTACTTC
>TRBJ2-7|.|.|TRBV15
CATSRGAQGTYEQYF
TGTGCCACCAGCAGAGGGGCACAGGGAACCTACGAGCAGTACTTC
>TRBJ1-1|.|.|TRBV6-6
CASSYLGKNTEAFF
TGTGCCAGCAGTTACTTGGGGAAGAACACTGAAGCTTTCTTT
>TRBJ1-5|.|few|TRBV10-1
CASSESSNQPQHF
TGCGCCAGCAGTGAGTCCAGTAATCAGCCCCAGCATTTT
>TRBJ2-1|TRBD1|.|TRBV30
CAWGGQGSHEQFF
TGTGCCTGGGGGGGACAGGGGAGCCATGAGCAGTTCTTC
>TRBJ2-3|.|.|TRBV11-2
CASSQSTDTQYF
TGTGCCAGCAGTCAGAGCACAGATACGCAGTATTTT
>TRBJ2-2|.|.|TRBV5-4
CASSSRWGANTGELFF
TGTGCCAGCAGCTCGCGGTGGGGGGCGAACACCGGGGAGCTGTTTTTT
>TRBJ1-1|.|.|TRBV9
CASSVWEGTVEAFF
TGTGCCAGCAGCGTATGGGAAGGGACGGTTGAAGCTTTCTTT
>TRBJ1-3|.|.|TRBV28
CASTPGLGNTIYF
TGTGCCAGCACCCCGGGCCTTGGAAACACCATATATTTT
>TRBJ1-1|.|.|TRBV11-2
CASSSALWAFF
TGTGCCAGCAGCTCCGCACTGTGGGCTTTCTTT
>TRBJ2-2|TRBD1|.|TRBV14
CASSQVGTGGTGELFF
TGTGCCAGCAGCCAAGTCGGAACAGGGGGGACCGGGGAGCTGTTTTTT
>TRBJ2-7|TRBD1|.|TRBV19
CASSIRGQGQPYEQYF
TGTGCCAGTAGTATACGTGGACAGGGGCAGCCCTACGAGCAGTACTTC
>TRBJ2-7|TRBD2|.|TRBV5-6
CASKRLAGVYEQYF
TGTGCCAGCAAACGACTAGCGGGGGTCTACGAGCAGTACTTC